This T cell receptor (beta chain) stems from a study of Ad26.COV2.S vaccination and SARS-CoV-2 variants (dated by TCRdb to 2020 to 2022). Looking at the study overall: Vaccine-arm donors came from COV1001, a multicentre, randomized, double-blind, placebo-controlled phase I-IIa trial of Ad26.COV2.S in healthy adults. Ad26.COV2.S was administered intramuscularly at 5 x 10^10 or 1 x 10^11 viral particles, either as a single shot or as two shots given 56 days apart. Sequencing of the TCRbeta repertoire served to evaluate the specificity and breadth of SARS-CoV-2-reactive T cell receptors following Ad26.COV2.S vaccination. A total of approximately 30 samples were included in the TCR-sequenced set, comprising around 19 Ad26.COV2.S vaccine recipients, 5 placebo recipients and 8 SARS-CoV-2 convalescent individuals. Trial participants were randomized into five groups of five: low-dose or high-dose Ad26.COV2.S given once or twice, or placebo on both occasions. Throughout the experiments and outcome assessment, investigators stayed blinded to trial group allocation.

The treatment or condition label corresponds to: some 19 received Ad26.COV2.S at low or high dose, single or two shots; roughly 5 received placebo; per-sample allocation not given. For vaccine and placebo recipients, repertoires were sequenced using samples collected on day 63 after the first injection. Between 29 July and 7 August 2020, Cohort 1b enrolled 20 to 30 adults aged 18-55 years at one site in Boston, USA. Ad26.COV2.S consisted of a replication-incompetent adenovirus type 26 vector by which a prefusion-stabilized SARS-CoV-2 spike protein from the original Wuhan strain was expressed. CDR3 length: 13 amino acids, cysteine to phenylalanine. Only CDR3 DNA remains: 39 bases, in frame from the first base. V drops 9 bases and J drops 1 base, leaving 9 bases in between. CDR1 and CDR2 are read off the germline V gene as SNHLY and FYNNEI. Notes on this clone: The antigen it binds to is not known. No much larger clonotype is one base removed from it; base qualities were not supplied.

Results the study describes overall, beyond this receptor: Higher spike-specific TCR breadth was observed in Ad26.COV2.S recipients than in placebo recipients (P = 0.0014). The study was not powered for comparison of responses between vaccine doses or regimens. Non-spike TCR breadth was comparable between vaccine and placebo recipients, consistent with the vaccine containing only spike. Substantial breadth of spike-specific CD8+ and CD4+ T cell responses was reported after vaccination. It was noted by the authors that total T cell responses may have been underestimated by the TCR breadth and depth analyses.

The immunoSEQ Assay was used to sequence TCRbeta CDR3 regions. After extraction, genomic DNA underwent amplification by bias-controlled multiplex PCR, followed by high-throughput sequencing. In the original analysis: To quantify the absolute abundance of every unique TCRbeta CDR3 region, sequences were collapsed and filtered. T cell fraction was estimated by normalizing TCRbeta template counts to usable DNA, which was measured by amplifying reference genes present in all nucleated cells. Repertoire TCRs were annotated as SARS-CoV-2-specific by exact matching of V gene, CDR3 amino acid sequence and J gene to a known reactive TCR set. MIRA supplied the reference SARS-CoV-2 TCR set, which was filtered for enrichment in COVID-19-positive ImmuneCODE repertoires so that public or cross-reactive TCRs were removed. Based on the MIRA antigens, annotated TCRs were further analysed at the level of specific ORF or position within ORF. Breadth was defined as the number of annotated unique rearrangements divided by the total number of unique productive rearrangements, and depth was defined as the summed frequency of the annotated unique rearrangements. Group comparisons of TCR breadth used two-sided Wilcoxon rank-sum tests. TCRdb provides this immuneACCESS table in a form limited to in-frame rearrangements. Some clones are lacking; in checked studies, under half of them reflect an unresolved V gene, and why the rest are absent is not known. The V and J calls and clone size come from that table; D and trimming were worked out from the DNA. The sample data list about 350,000 clones, and about nine tenths of these were observed just once. 6.4% of the sample comes from the top ten.

This TCR came from a person between 18 and 59 years old who received the Ad26.COV2.S COVID-19 vaccine or a placebo. The material sequenced was peripheral blood, taken in a trial of Ad26.COV2.S vaccine versus placebo. Rearrangement joined TRBV2 to TRBJ2-2; TRBD1 is a possible D gene, resting on 5 matching bases. The nucleotide sequence reads as follows: TGTGCCAGTGATGACAGGAACACCGGGGAGCTGTTTTTT. Protein translation: CASDDRNTGELFF.